These 32 T cell receptor beta chains came from one sample sequenced in a study of beta chain features in type 1 diabetes. Expressed TCRB transcripts were sequenced after all isolated RNA was converted to cDNA. Profiling relied on immunoSEQ multiplex PCR, and the TCRdb table lists in-frame clones only, not all of them. The sample shows over 500,000 clones, around 15% of them seen only once. What was sequenced was naive CD4+ T cells from blood. Receptors were obtained from a man aged 18 to 30 in good health.

This clone was detected a few times. The chain employs TRBV7-3 and TRBJ2-1; TRBD2 aligns across 9 bases. The trim removed 0 bases at V and 8 bases at J, leaving 2 bases unmatched. This CDR3 has 14 amino acids. Germline V gene sequence: CDR1 SGHTA, CDR2 FQGTGA. This chain's CDR3 is CASSLTSGSYEQFF. DNA for the CDR3: TGTGCCAGCAGCTTAACTAGCGGGAGTTATGAGCAGTTCTTC.

The table lists this clone with a count of one. The chain combines TRBV12-2 with TRBJ1-4. TRBV12-2 is a recognized pseudogene. This CDR3 region has 16 residues. CDR3 sequence (DNA): TGTGCAAGTCGCTTAGCCCCTGGGGGGAAAAATGAAAAACTGTTTTTT. Residues: CASRLAPGGKNEKLFF.

This clone came up a few times. The chain uses TRBV4-1 and TRBJ1-2; 7 nucleotides agree with TRBD1. Per germline, CDR1 MGHRA and CDR2 YSYEKL. V trimming: 1 base; J trimming: 7 bases; junction bases outside the gene matches: 9. The CDR3 spans 15 residues. The DNA for the CDR3 is TGCGCCAGCAGCCAAGGACGGCAGGGGGTTGGTGGCTACACCTTC. Translated: CASSQGRQGVGGYTF.

This clone has more than one count but fewer than ten. The chain employs TRBV6-7 and TRBJ2-5; 13 bases map to TRBD2. TRBV6-7 is treated as an ORF (open reading frame) with a function not yet certain. The J segment lost 5 bases and the V segment lost 2 bases, leaving 11 bases of the junction unmatched. This CDR3 is 18 amino acids long. The CDR3 is CASSYPPRTSGGYETQYF. CDR3 coding DNA: TGTGCCAGCAGTTACCCCCCGAGGACTAGCGGGGGTTACGAGACCCAGTACTTC.

The chain combines TRBV9 with TRBJ1-2, with TRBD1 identical over 9 bases. V was clipped by 3 bases and J by 2 bases; unmatched bases: 5. Germline CDR1 SGDLS, CDR2 YYNGEE. This CDR3 is 15 amino acids long. CDR3 in DNA: TGTGCCAGCAGCGATGGGACAGGGCGAAACTATGGCTACACCTTC. Translation: CASSDGTGRNYGYTF.

This chain uses TRBV7-3 with TRBJ2-7, with 7 bases fitting TRBD2. V dropped 5 bases and J dropped 6; count of bases not matched to a gene: 7. The germline gives CDR1 SGHTA, CDR2 FQGTGA. There are 13 residues in the CDR3. The CDR3, as DNA: TGTGCCAGCAGCCCTGGAAGGGAGGGCGAGCAGTACTTC. Translation gives CASSPGREGEQYF.

This clone has more than one count but fewer than ten. This rearrangement joins TRBV4-3 to TRBJ2-3; 10 bases match TRBD1. The CDR3 sequence is 16 residues long. Per the germline V gene, CDR1 is LGHNA and CDR2 is YSLEER. With V trimmed by 1 base and J by 8 bases, 9 bases remained unmatched. In DNA form, the CDR3 reads TGCGCCAGCAGCCAAGGTTCCGGGACAGGGGCAGGTACGCAGTATTTT. Its protein is CASSQGSGTGAGTQYF.

In this sample, this clone turned up a few times. The genes are TRBV7-2 and TRBJ1-1; D is unresolved. This CDR3 is 15 amino acids long. Germline V lookup: CDR1 SGHTA, CDR2 FQGNSA. Trimming removed 3 bases from V and 0 bases from J, with 11 bases in between. The CDR3 DNA is TGTGCCAGCAGCTTCACGTACGGGATGAACACTGAAGCTTTCTTT. This codes for CASSFTYGMNTEAFF. Drawing the rest from reference TRBV7-2 and TRBJ1-1, the complete variable domain is GAGVSQSPSNKVTEKGKDVELRCDPISGHTALYWYRQSLGQGLEFLIYFQGNSAPDKSGLPSDRFSAERTGGSVSTLTIQRTQQEDSAVYLCASSFTYGMNTEAFFGQGTRLTVV.

This clone has a handful of counts. J is TRBJ2-3 and V is TRBV28; TRBD2 agrees at 13 bases. This CDR3 contains 15 residues. Germline V lookup: CDR1 MDHEN, CDR2 SYDVKM. Unmatched junction bases numbered 3, after V lost 4 bases and J lost 5 bases. Written as DNA, the CDR3 is TGTGCCAGCAGTTGGACTAGCGGGAGACTAGATACGCAGTATTTT. The encoded protein is CASSWTSGRLDTQYF. Drawing the rest from reference TRBV28 and TRBJ2-3, the complete variable domain is DVKVTQSSRYLVKRTGEKVFLECVQDMDHENMFWYRQDPGLGLRLIYFSYDVKMKEKGDIPEGYSVSREKKERFSLILESASTNQTSMYLCASSWTSGRLDTQYFGPGTRLTVL.

The table lists this clone with a few counts. This chain connects TRBV4-1 to TRBJ2-1; D is uncertain. CDR1 MGHRA and CDR2 YSYEKL come from the germline V gene. Trimming removed 1 base from V and 2 bases from J, with 9 bases in between. The CDR3 totals 15 residues. CDR3 bases: TGCGCCAGCAGCCAAGCGGTGGCAGCCTACAATGAGCAGTTCTTC. Translation gives CASSQAVAAYNEQFF.

This clone has a count of ten or more. The chain has TRBV10-3 and TRBJ2-5, with 7 bases identical to TRBD2. Per germline, CDR1 ENHRY and CDR2 SYGVKD. The ends lost 2 bases at V and 2 bases at J; junction bases unmatched: 8. The CDR3 is made up of 16 amino acids. The CDR3 sequence is CAISEIGPAGQETQYF. CDR3 sequence (DNA): TGTGCCATCAGTGAGATCGGACCAGCGGGACAAGAGACCCAGTACTTC.

Of note for this clone: Other DNA sequences in this sample translate to the same CDR3. V gene TRBV25-1 combines with J gene TRBJ2-3, with D unclear. Germline V gene data show CDR1 as MGHDK and CDR2 as SYGVNS. This CDR3 comprises 11 residues. The ends were cut back, 8 bases at V and 3 bases at J, with 6 bases in the middle. Here the CDR3 reads CASSTTDTQYF. CDR3 sequence (DNA): TGTGCCAGCTCGACTACAGATACGCAGTATTTT.

The chain carries TRBV7-9 and TRBJ1-2; D is unclear. The CDR3 runs to 12 residues. V was clipped by 1 base and J by 11 bases, with 11 bases between them. Germline CDR1 is SEHNR and CDR2 is FQNEAQ (reference sequence). The chain's CDR3 is CASSLDWSSYTF. Here the CDR3 DNA reads TGTGCCAGCAGCTTAGATTGGTCCTCATACACCTTC.

This clone was picked up a small number of times. V gene TRBV15 combines with J gene TRBJ2-7; TRBD1 might be the D (5 bases). Germline lookup yields CDR1 LNHNV and CDR2 YYDKDF (reference sequence). Between the trimmed V and J ends, which lost 6 bases and 3 bases, there was a span of 18 bases. This CDR3 has 15 residues. The CDR3 sequence is CATRKNDSAYYEQYF. In nucleotides, the CDR3 is TGTGCCACCAGGAAGAACGACAGCGCTTACTACGAGCAGTACTTC.

The chain uses TRBV10-3 and TRBJ2-7; D unresolved. CDR3 length equals 13 residues. CDR1 ENHRY and CDR2 SYGVKD come from the germline V gene. V dropped 2 bases and J dropped 3 bases, with 8 bases sitting between them. CDR3 in DNA: TGTGCCATCAGTGAGACCCTGGGCTACGAGCAGTACTTC. It yields the protein CAISETLGYEQYF.

This clone has a handful of counts. The chain recombines TRBV4-2 with TRBJ2-3; TRBD1 is a possible D gene (6 bases). The germline gives CDR1 LGHNA, CDR2 YNFKEQ. This CDR3 spans 15 amino acids. Trimming took off 0 bases at V and 1 base at J, with 8 bases between the two ends. This CDR3 reads CASSQEGAGTDTQYF. CDR3 in DNA: TGTGCCAGCAGCCAAGAGGGGGCAGGCACAGATACGCAGTATTTT.

This clone was detected only a few times. This sequence joins TRBV9 and TRBJ2-2, with D hard to call. Germline CDR1 is SGDLS and CDR2 is YYNGEE. This CDR3 has 15 amino acids. The germline V and J ends were trimmed by 0 bases and 5 bases, with 11 bases remaining between them. CDR3 loop: CASSVAPAGTGELFF. CDR3 in DNA: TGTGCCAGCAGCGTAGCTCCGGCAGGAACCGGGGAGCTGTTTTTT.

V gene TRBV7-9 combines with J gene TRBJ1-5, with D possibly being TRBD1 (6 bases). V gave up 5 bases and J gave up 13 bases, with 18 bases separating them. Germline V gene lookup returns CDR1 SEHNR and CDR2 FQNEAQ (reference sequence). The CDR3 is made up of 13 amino acids. The CDR3 loop reads CASSPLTPGTQHF. In DNA form, the CDR3 reads TGTGCCAGCAGCCCGTTGACCCCCGGGACACAGCATTTT.

The chain has TRBV9 and TRBJ2-5, with TRBD1 identical over 10 bases. The junction had 7 bases not matched to a gene; V was cut back by 0 bases and J by 5 bases. Germline V CDR1 and CDR2: SGDLS, YYNGEE. The CDR3 sequence is 16 residues long. CDR3 DNA: TGTGCCAGCAGCGTAGTCGCGACAGGGGGCTTCGAGACCCAGTACTTC. This translates into CASSVVATGGFETQYF.

This clone showed up just a few times. The V and J genes are TRBV19 and TRBJ1-1, with 9 bases fitting TRBD1. CDR3 length: 15 residues. Germline CDR1 LNHDA, CDR2 SQIVND (reference sequence). V dropped 5 bases and J dropped 6; count of bases not matched to a gene: 10. CDR3: CASSPPGQGRPEAFF. Written as DNA, the CDR3 is TGTGCCAGTAGTCCCCCGGGACAGGGAAGACCTGAAGCTTTCTTT.

The rearrangement links TRBV7-9 to TRBJ2-7; D is perhaps TRBD1 or TRBD2 (5 bases each). V was pared by 1 base and J by 3 bases, with 7 bases between. Germline CDR1 and CDR2: SEHNR and FQNEAQ (reference sequence). This CDR3 contains 13 residues. CDR3 bases: TGTGCCAGCAGCTTAGGGGACGGCTACGAGCAGTACTTC. Its translation is CASSLGDGYEQYF.

The chain uses TRBV29-1 and TRBJ1-3, with D possibly being TRBD1 (5 bases). Looked up from germline, CDR1 is SQVTM and CDR2 is ANQGSEA. The CDR3 covers 14 residues. V was pared by 4 bases and J by 0 bases, with 10 bases between. CDR3 DNA sequence: TGCAGCGTTGTCAAGGGGTACTCTGGAAACACCATATATTTT. This encodes CSVVKGYSGNTIYF. Based on the CDR3 plus reference TRBV29-1 and TRBJ1-3, the full variable domain is SAVISQKPSRDICQRGTSLTIQCQVDSQVTMMFWYRQQPGQSLTLIATANQGSEATYESGFVIDKFPISRPNLTFSTLTVSNMSPEDSSIYLCSVVKGYSGNTIYFGEGSWLTVV.

For this clone: Sequence at one end of the junction differs from germline and may be a read error. The chain carries TRBV4-1 and TRBJ2-4; D is unclear. Germline V gene lookup returns CDR1 MGHRA and CDR2 YSYEKL. The CDR3 has 12 amino acids. CDR3 bases: TGCGCCAGCAGCTGGATCGGCGGAGAGTTCTCCTTC. It encodes CASSWIGGEFSF.

Only a few counts were recorded for this clone. CDR3 loop: CASSRPGTRSYNEQFF. DNA for the CDR3: TGCGCCAGCAGCCGACCCGGGACCAGGAGCTACAATGAGCAGTTCTTC. V gene TRBV4-1 combines with J gene TRBJ2-1, with D perhaps matching TRBD1 or TRBD2 (5 bases each). CDR1 is MGHRA, CDR2 YSYEKL, per germline. V was trimmed by 4 bases and J by 3 bases, leaving 16 bases between them. The CDR3 extends over 16 amino acids.

This clone was observed a handful of times. J is TRBJ2-1 and V is TRBV19; 12 nucleotides align to TRBD2. Per germline, CDR1 LNHDA and CDR2 SQIVND (reference sequence). The V and J ends lost 1 base and 6 bases, in that order; junction bases with no gene match: 10. The CDR3 has 18 amino acids. The CDR3, as DNA: TGTGCCAGTAGTATAGCCCGACTAGCGGGGGTGTCGGGCAATGAGCAGTTCTTC. Amino acid sequence: CASSIARLAGVSGNEQFF.

This chain joins TRBV20-1 and TRBJ2-7; 7 bases align to TRBD2. Germline V gene lookup returns CDR1 DFQATT and CDR2 SNEGSKA (reference sequence). Germline trimming cut 3 bases from V and 6 bases from J; bases unmatched to any gene: 2. This CDR3 comprises 11 residues. CDR3 in amino acids: CSASPGGEQYF. The CDR3 region has the DNA TGCAGTGCTAGCCCGGGGGGCGAGCAGTACTTC.

On this clone: This CDR3 is also generated by other DNA sequences in the sample. CDR3 nucleotide sequence: TGTGCCAGCTCGCCCGACAGCGGCAATCAGCCCCAGCATTTT. It encodes CASSPDSGNQPQHF. This chain joins TRBV18 and TRBJ1-5; D possibly corresponds to TRBD1 (5 bases). The CDR3 consists of 14 residues. Per the germline V gene, CDR1 is KGHSH and CDR2 is LQKENI. V was trimmed by 6 bases and J by 2 bases, leaving 11 bases between them.

The chain joins TRBV4-3 to TRBJ2-1; no clear D. The CDR3 loop spans 17 amino acids. Germline CDR1 LGHNA, CDR2 YSLEER. Trimming pared 0 bases from V and 0 bases from J, leaving 12 bases between. The CDR3 spells CASSQDPVSSSYNEQFF. The DNA for the CDR3 is TGCGCCAGCAGCCAAGATCCGGTCTCAAGCTCCTACAATGAGCAGTTCTTC.

The rearrangement uses TRBV7-8 and TRBJ2-7, with TRBD1 as a possible D gene (5 bases). V shed 3 bases and J shed 5 bases, with 17 bases lying between them. Per germline, CDR1 SGHVS and CDR2 FQNEAQ. The CDR3 has 15 amino acids. The CDR3, as DNA: TGTGCCAGCAGCTTGCGACAGAGACCTTTGGACGAGCAGTACTTC. This gives the protein CASSLRQRPLDEQYF.

The genes are TRBV5-4 and TRBJ1-1; D gene ambiguous. The V gene lost 4 bases and the J gene lost 0 bases, with 7 bases spanning the gap. Germline V lookup: CDR1 SGHNT, CDR2 YYREEE (reference sequence). This CDR3 region has 13 residues. Here the CDR3 reads CASSGSLNTEAFF. CDR3 in DNA: TGTGCCAGCAGCGGCTCACTGAACACTGAAGCTTTCTTT.

The rearrangement joins TRBV6-5 to TRBJ2-7, with 9 nucleotides matching TRBD1. J lost 2 bases, V lost 6 bases, and 8 bases had no gene match. Germline V gene data show CDR1 as MNHEY and CDR2 as SVGAGI. The CDR3 totals 15 residues. CDR3 amino acids: CASSRKGQGPYEQYF. Here the CDR3 DNA reads TGTGCCAGCAGCCGAAAGGGACAGGGACCCTACGAGCAGTACTTC.

Only a few counts were recorded for this clone. The chain links TRBV5-1 to TRBJ2-7, with D perhaps TRBD2 (6 bases). The ends were cut back, 4 bases at V and 2 bases at J, with 13 bases in the middle. The CDR3 length is 14 residues. Per the germline V gene, CDR1 is SGHRS and CDR2 is YFSETQ. The CDR3 bases are TGCGCCAGCAGCCAAGGTAGCGGACCCTACGAGCAGTACTTC. Its protein is CASSQGSGPYEQYF. Together with reference TRBV5-1 and TRBJ2-7, the CDR3 gives the full variable domain: KAGVTQTPRYLIKTRGQQVTLSCSPISGHRSVSWYQQTPGQGLQFLFEYFSETQRNKGNFPGRFSGRQFSNSRSEMNVSTLELGDSALYLCASSQGSGPYEQYFGPGTRLTVT.